This T cell receptor beta chain was sequenced in a study of blood T cell repertoires in COVID-19. Study-level background: Donors in the United States, Italy and Spain gave samples during acute or convalescent COVID-19.

The germline V gene has CDR1 SGHTA and CDR2 FQGNSA. The CDR3 loop spans 14 amino acids. The V and J ends lost 1 base and 1 base, in that order; junction bases with no gene match: 1. TCRdb's copy holds only in-frame clones and misses some; the assay was immunoSEQ multiplex PCR. The repertoire holds approximately 220,000 clones, about 80% seen once, with around 4.6% in the top ten. V gene TRBV7-2 combines with J gene TRBJ2-7; the match to TRBD2 covers 7 bases. The sequenced sample consisted of PBMCs or T cells enriched from blood (not recorded which). This TCR was recovered from a woman aged 45-59 years who had been exposed to COVID-19. The CDR3: CASSLGGGSYEQYF. CDR3 sequence (DNA): TGTGCCAGCAGCTTAGGGGGGGGTTCCTACGAGCAGTACTTC.